This T cell receptor (beta chain) was observed in a study of cytomegalovirus exposure and HLA in healthy donors. Whole-study context: An early release of data contained 70 million to 95 million unique TCRs, which came from HLA-typed donors. General study findings and limits: Most TCR sequences were uncommon, yet certain public TCRs appeared in many donors. Reportedly, a later analysis found an Asian-associated ancestry cluster had fewer N-insertions than the roughly 670-donor mean. Presence/absence analyses assumed roughly uniform sequencing depth across donors.

The PCR was carried out with 60 Vbeta primers and 13 Jbeta primers. Libraries were prepared by immunoSEQ multiplex PCR; TCRdb keeps only in-frame clonotypes and omits some of them. Of roughly 120,000 clones in the sample, around 80% are singletons; the top ten hold around 0.99%. The germline V gene encodes CDR1 SGHVS and CDR2 FNYEAQ. The CDR3 contains 15 residues. The V gene lost 3 bases and the J gene lost 4 bases, with 14 bases spanning the gap. Regarding this clone: Its antigen is not known.

The gene calls are TRBV7-6 and TRBJ2-3; D possibly corresponds to TRBD2 (7 bases). The receptor comes from a woman under 40 in good health and CMV-seronegative. The material sequenced was PBMCs. In DNA form, the CDR3 reads TGTGCCAGCAGCTTTACCTGGGGGGGCGCAGATACGCAGTATTTT. Translated, it gives CASSFTWGGADTQYF. The whole variable domain, remainder taken from reference TRBV7-6 and TRBJ2-3, is GAGVSQSPRYKVTKRGQDVALRCDPISGHVSLYWYRQALGQGPEFLTYFNYEAQQDKSGLPNDRFSAERPEGSISTLTIQRTEQRDSAMYRCASSFTWGGADTQYFGPGTRLTVL.